This passage covers 2 T cell receptor beta chains from one sample sequenced in a study of human T cells and chemical hapten exposure. Time point given: pre-sensitization, week 0. Described treatment: therapeutic diphenylcyclopropenone sensitization with weekly scalp DPC. TCRdb ran MiXCR on the RACE reads and lists one entry per CDR3 protein. This sample yields more than 250,000 distinct CDR3 sequences, of which 7% to 10% are seen a single time; roughly 2.5% belongs to the top ten. Specimen: whole blood, collected in connection with sensitization to the hapten diphenylcyclopropenone (DPC). These receptors were obtained from a woman in her 40s with alopecia areata. Some clones in this sample may be carry-over from other donors' samples.

This clonotype has a handful of counts. The CDR3 loop is CASSGFVSYEQYF. The CDR3 DNA reads as TGTGCCAGCAGTGGATTTGTCTCCTACGAGCAGTACTTC. V usage is TRBV6-1 and J usage is TRBJ2-7, with D unclear. Germline V CDR1 and CDR2: MNHNS, SASEGT. This CDR3 comprises 13 residues. The V end was cut by 4 bases, the J end by 0 bases, with 7 bases between.

This clonotype was observed many times. The chain recombines TRBV27 with TRBJ1-1, with D perhaps matching TRBD1 (6 bases). Trimming left V 4 bases short and J 0 bases short, with 12 bases between. The length of the CDR3 is 15 residues. CDR1 and CDR2 (germline): MNHEY, SMNVEV (reference sequence). The CDR3 DNA follows: TGTGCCAGCAGTTCACGGGGGGCCTTGAACACTGAAGCTTTCTTT. This sequence encodes CASSSRGALNTEAFF.